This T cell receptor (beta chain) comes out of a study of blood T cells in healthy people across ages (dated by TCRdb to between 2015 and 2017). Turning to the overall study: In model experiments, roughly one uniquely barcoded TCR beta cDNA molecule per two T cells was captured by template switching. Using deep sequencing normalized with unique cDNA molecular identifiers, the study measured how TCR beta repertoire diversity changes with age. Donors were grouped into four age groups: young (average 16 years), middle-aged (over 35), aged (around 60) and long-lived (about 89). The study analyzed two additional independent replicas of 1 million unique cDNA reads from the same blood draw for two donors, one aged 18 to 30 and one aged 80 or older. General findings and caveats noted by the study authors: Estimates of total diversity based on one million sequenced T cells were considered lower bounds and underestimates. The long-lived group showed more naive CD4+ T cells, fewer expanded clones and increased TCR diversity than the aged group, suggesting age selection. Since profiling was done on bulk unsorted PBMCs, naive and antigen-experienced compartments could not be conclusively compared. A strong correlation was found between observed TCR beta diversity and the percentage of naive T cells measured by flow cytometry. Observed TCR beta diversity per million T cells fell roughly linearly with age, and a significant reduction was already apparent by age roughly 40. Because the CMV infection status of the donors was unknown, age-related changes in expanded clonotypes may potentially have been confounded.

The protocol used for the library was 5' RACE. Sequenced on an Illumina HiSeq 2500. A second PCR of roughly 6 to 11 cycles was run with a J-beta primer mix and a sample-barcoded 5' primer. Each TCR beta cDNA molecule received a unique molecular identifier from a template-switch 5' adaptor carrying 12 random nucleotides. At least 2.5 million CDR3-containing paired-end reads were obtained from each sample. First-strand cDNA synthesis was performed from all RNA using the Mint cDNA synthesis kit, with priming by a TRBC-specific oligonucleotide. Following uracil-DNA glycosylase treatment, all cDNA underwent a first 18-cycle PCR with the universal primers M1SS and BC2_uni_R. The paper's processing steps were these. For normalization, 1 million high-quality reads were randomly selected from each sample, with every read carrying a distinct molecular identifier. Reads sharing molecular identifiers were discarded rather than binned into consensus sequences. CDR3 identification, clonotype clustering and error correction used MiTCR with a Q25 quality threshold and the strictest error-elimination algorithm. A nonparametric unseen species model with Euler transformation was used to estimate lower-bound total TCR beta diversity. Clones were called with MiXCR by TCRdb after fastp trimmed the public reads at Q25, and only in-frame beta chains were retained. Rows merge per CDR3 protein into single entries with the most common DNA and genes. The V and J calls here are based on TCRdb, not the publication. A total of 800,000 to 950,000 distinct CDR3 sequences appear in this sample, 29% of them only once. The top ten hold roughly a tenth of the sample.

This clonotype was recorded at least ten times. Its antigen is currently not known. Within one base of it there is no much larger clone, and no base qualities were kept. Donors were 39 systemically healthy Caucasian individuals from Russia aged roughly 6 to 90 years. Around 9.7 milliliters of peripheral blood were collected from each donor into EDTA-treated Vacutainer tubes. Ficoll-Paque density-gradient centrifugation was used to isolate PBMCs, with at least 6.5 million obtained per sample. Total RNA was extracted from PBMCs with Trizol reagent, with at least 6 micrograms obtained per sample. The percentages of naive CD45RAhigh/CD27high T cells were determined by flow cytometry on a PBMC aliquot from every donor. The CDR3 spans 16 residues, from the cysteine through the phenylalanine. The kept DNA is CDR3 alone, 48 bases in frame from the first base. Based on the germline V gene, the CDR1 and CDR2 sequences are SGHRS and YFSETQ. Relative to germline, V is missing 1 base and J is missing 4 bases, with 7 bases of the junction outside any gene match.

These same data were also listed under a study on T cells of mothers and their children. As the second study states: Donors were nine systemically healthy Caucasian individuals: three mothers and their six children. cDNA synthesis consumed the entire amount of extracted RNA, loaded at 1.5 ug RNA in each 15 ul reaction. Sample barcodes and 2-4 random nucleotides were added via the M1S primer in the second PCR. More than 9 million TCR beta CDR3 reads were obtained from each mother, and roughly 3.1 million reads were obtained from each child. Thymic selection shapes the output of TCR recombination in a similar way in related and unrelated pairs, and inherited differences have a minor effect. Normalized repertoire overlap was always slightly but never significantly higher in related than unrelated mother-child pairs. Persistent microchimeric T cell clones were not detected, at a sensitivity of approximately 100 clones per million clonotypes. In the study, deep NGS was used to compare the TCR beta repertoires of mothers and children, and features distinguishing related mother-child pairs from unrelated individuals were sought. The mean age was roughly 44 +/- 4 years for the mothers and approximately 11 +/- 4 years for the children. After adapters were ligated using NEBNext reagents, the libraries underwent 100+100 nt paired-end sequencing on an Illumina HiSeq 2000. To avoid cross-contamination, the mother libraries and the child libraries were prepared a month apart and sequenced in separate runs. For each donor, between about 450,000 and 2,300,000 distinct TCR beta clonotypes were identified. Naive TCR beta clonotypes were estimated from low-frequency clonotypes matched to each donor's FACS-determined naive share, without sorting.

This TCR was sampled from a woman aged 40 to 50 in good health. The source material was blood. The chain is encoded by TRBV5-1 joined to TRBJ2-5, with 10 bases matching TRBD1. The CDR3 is CASSLRTGGLGETQYF. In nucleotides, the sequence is TGCGCCAGCAGCTTGAGGACAGGGGGTTTAGGAGAGACCCAGTACTTC.